The 2 T cell receptor beta chains reported below all come from one sample, sequenced in a study of human thymus T cells. Thymus specimens were resections from corrective heart surgery. Produced via immunoSEQ multiplex PCR; TCRdb's table is partial and in-frame only. In the table there are roughly 86,000 clones, roughly 96% of which are singletons. Sequenced material: thymus tissue. The receptors here all came from a boy under three years old with a congenital heart defect but otherwise immunologically healthy.

The CDR3 protein is CASSLGRLAGELFF. CDR3 bases: TGTGCCAGCAGCTTGGGAAGACTGGCCGGGGAGCTGTTTTTT. The chain combines TRBV5-6 with TRBJ2-2; no reliable D call. Germline V gives CDR1 SGHDT, CDR2 YYEEEE. The CDR3 is 14 amino acids. The V end lost 0 bases, the J end lost 6 bases, and 9 bases lay between the germline ends.

The V and J genes are TRBV4-1 and TRBJ1-5; the D gene is possibly TRBD1 (6 bases). The CDR3 has 15 amino acids. V shed 4 bases and J shed 4 bases, with 14 bases lying between them. The germline CDR1 and CDR2 sequences are MGHRA and YSYEKL. The CDR3 spells CASSRAGTQNQPQHF. Here the CDR3 DNA reads TGCGCCAGCAGCCGGGCGGGGACACAAAATCAGCCCCAGCATTTT.